The source of this TCR beta chain is a study of CD8+ T cells in alopecia areata (dated by TCRdb to the late 2010s). Describing the broader study: The treated patients took part in an open-label pilot trial in which moderate-to-severe alopecia areata was treated with oral tofacitinib at 5 to 10 mg twice daily. Tofacitinib was administered for 6 to 18 months, and 6 months of follow-up off drug were then conducted to assess delayed response and recurrence. The SALT score, which quantifies the percentage of affected scalp surface area, was used to measure disease severity in treated patients. High-throughput TCRbeta sequencing was used to examine T cell clonal expansion in alopecia areata in both the C3H/HeJ mouse model and human patients. Scalp tissue and sorted CD4+ and CD8+ peripheral blood T cells from patchy and totalis/universalis alopecia areata patients and from healthy controls were covered by human TCRbeta sequencing. Biopsies were taken from tofacitinib-treated patients at baseline and again at 4 and 24 weeks into treatment, and several of those patients also had a later scalp biopsy. Scalp clonality was compared among normal scalp (n=4), patchy alopecia areata scalp (n=8), and alopecia totalis/universalis scalp (n=8). The RNA source kit depended on sample type: the PAXgene miRNA kit for fixed scalp, the miRNeasy kit for PBMCs, and the RNeasy kit for mouse skin. TCRbeta CDR3 regions were amplified by immunoSEQ multiplex PCR with 35 Vbeta forward and 13 Jbeta reverse primers. Paper-wide results and their limitations: TCR sequences shared between patients were less clear than in mice, possibly partly because of HLA diversity in the patient population. Because the treated cohort was small and had just a single nonresponder, larger studies are needed to establish links between baseline CD8+ expansion and response. Tofacitinib significantly decreased scalp clonality and the number of expanded CD8+ clones among the top 100 scalp clones. Compared with normal scalp, lesional scalp, particularly in alopecia totalis/universalis, had higher clonality and more expanded CD8+ clones, which suggests antigenic drive. Scalp TCR repertoire analysis is complicated because resident alphabeta T cells in normal human skin are also sequenced, whereas mouse skin is dominated by gammadelta T cells. Many expanded lesional clones were found to persist in scalp and blood during tofacitinib treatment, and relapse after treatment cessation may be partly explained by this persistence.

The time point label on this specimen signifies: less than 30 weeks on oral tofacitinib. This specimen's treatment or condition label, interpreted: oral pan-JAK inhibitor, 5-10 mg twice daily. From alopecia areata patients, peripheral blood was collected along with lesional scalp punch biopsies. After PBMCs were isolated by density centrifugation and stained for CD3, CD4 and CD8, a FACSAria was used to sort CD4+ and CD8+ T cells. The library was obtained by the immunoSEQ multiplex PCR assay. For TCR sequencing, RNA was extracted from every sample and reverse transcribed into cDNA to serve as template. SuperScript III was used to make first-strand cDNA, primed with a 2:1 mix of oligo-dT and random hexamers. A synthetic immune receptor repertoire was used to assess amplification bias, and residual bias was removed computationally. As for the authors' bioinformatics: Raw reads were preprocessed for error removal, and CDR3 was defined according to IMGT conventions as running from the conserved cysteine to phenylalanine. To get clonality, Shannon entropy was normalized by log2 of the number of productive unique TCRs and the result was subtracted from 1. Whether scalp clones were CD4 or CD8 was inferred by matching scalp TCRbeta sequences against CD4 and CD8 repertoires sorted from blood. In its TCRdb copy, this immuneACCESS table keeps in-frame sequences only and misses some clones. Where compared with another copy, unresolved V genes explain less than half of these, and the others have no known cause. V and J calls and clone size are given by that table; D and trimming were obtained from the DNA. The table for this sample lists 150,000 to 200,000 clones; less than 80% of them were counted only once. The top ten clonotypes cover approximately 15% of the sample.

Per the germline V gene (reference sequence), GTSNPN is the CDR1 and SVGIG is the CDR2. From its cysteine to its phenylalanine, the CDR3 spans 11 amino acids. Of the read, only the CDR3 DNA is kept; its 33 bases are in frame from base 1. V and J are truncated by 6 bases and 5 bases respectively, leaving an intervening sequence of 10 bases. Concerning this clone itself: The antigen it binds to is not known. Base quality data are lacking; no much larger clone is found one base away.

The source of this sequence is a human donor with alopecia areata. The receptor chain draws on TRBV30 and TRBJ1-2; no D gene can be assigned with confidence. Sequencing was performed on CD4+ T cells sorted from blood, taken at week 24, from a patient treated with tofacitinib. The CDR3 has the sequence CACQKRYGYTF. The nucleotide sequence reads as follows: TGTGCCTGCCAGAAGCGGTATGGCTACACCTTC.